Listed here are 13 T cell receptor beta chains from one sample, sequenced in a study of OX40 agonist ivuxolimab in advanced cancers. Sequencing was performed with immunoSEQ multiplex PCR; in TCRdb, only in-frame clones are kept and a portion is missing. The sample holds 98,000 or so clones; approximately 90% are singletons and the top ten take more than 0.8%. This specimen consisted of CD4+ or CD8+ T cells sorted from blood, obtained in a trial of the OX40 agonist ivuxolimab. The receptors originated from an adult with an advanced solid tumor such as melanoma, head and neck, liver or kidney cancer.

This chain joins TRBV11-2 and TRBJ1-2; 7 nucleotides align to TRBD1. Germline CDR1 SGHAT, CDR2 FQNNGV. The CDR3 consists of 14 residues. Trimming took 5 bases from V and 3 from J; bases not matched to a gene: 6. CDR3 in amino acids: CASSPIGGDYGYTF. The CDR3 nucleotides read TGTGCCAGCAGCCCAATAGGGGGCGACTATGGCTACACCTTC.

The V call is TRBV5-6, the J call TRBJ2-7; 8 bases are a match to TRBD1. The length of the CDR3 is 14 residues. Germline values: CDR1 SGHDT, CDR2 YYEEEE. The V and J ends lost 4 bases and 4 bases, in that order; junction bases with no gene match: 7. The CDR3 loop is CASSHQGTGYEQYF. The CDR3 DNA is TGTGCCAGCAGCCACCAGGGGACAGGTTACGAGCAGTACTTC.

This clone was picked up one time. V gene TRBV19 combines with J gene TRBJ1-5, with 8 nucleotides matching TRBD1. This CDR3 is 14 amino acids long. CDR1 is LNHDA, CDR2 SQIVND, per germline (reference sequence). J gave up 2 bases and V 3 bases, and 0 bases lay outside the gene matches. The CDR3 DNA reads as TGTGCCAGTAGTATGGACAGGGGCAATCAGCCCCAGCATTTT. It translates to CASSMDRGNQPQHF.

The rearrangement links TRBV28 to TRBJ1-4, with a tentative D call TRBD1 (6 bases). Germline CDR1 and CDR2: MDHEN and SYDVKM. Trimming stripped 5 bases from V and 8 bases from J, with 6 bases between. The CDR3 has 11 amino acids. In DNA form, the CDR3 reads TGTGCCAGCAGTGACAGGGAAAAACTGTTTTTT. Its translation is CASSDREKLFF.

V gene TRBV19 combines with J gene TRBJ1-1; D gene ambiguous. The CDR3 loop spans 14 amino acids. Germline-derived CDR1 and CDR2 are LNHDA and SQIVND (reference sequence). V was clipped by 5 bases and J by 6 bases, with 16 bases between them. CDR3 residues: CASSPNFYPPEAFF. CDR3 nucleotide sequence: TGTGCCAGTAGTCCGAATTTTTACCCCCCTGAAGCTTTCTTT.

The chain couples TRBV7-9 to TRBJ2-3; D is perhaps TRBD2 (6 bases). From germline, CDR1 is SEHNR and CDR2 FQNEAQ (reference sequence). CDR3 length equals 12 residues. Trimming shortened V by 4 bases and J by 4 bases, and 6 bases separated the two germline ends. The CDR3 reads CASSWGADTQYF. CDR3 bases: TGTGCCAGCAGCTGGGGGGCAGATACGCAGTATTTT.

V is TRBV7-9 and J is TRBJ2-5; D may correspond to TRBD1 or TRBD2 (6 bases each). The germline CDR1 and CDR2 sequences are SEHNR and FQNEAQ (reference sequence). The CDR3 totals 15 residues. Between the trimmed V and J ends, which lost 3 bases and 2 bases, there was a span of 13 bases. The CDR3 region is CASSFGGGGQETQYF. The CDR3 DNA sequence: TGTGCCAGCAGCTTCGGCGGAGGGGGGCAAGAGACCCAGTACTTC.

The chain recombines TRBV28 with TRBJ1-2, with 12 bases aligning to TRBD1. The CDR3 is 14 amino acids. Germline CDR1 MDHEN, CDR2 SYDVKM. With V trimmed by 6 bases and J by 8 bases, 7 bases remained unmatched. The CDR3 DNA follows: TGTGCCAGCAGAGGGACAGGGGGCGCGAAGGGCTACACCTTC. This encodes CASRGTGGAKGYTF.

V usage is TRBV30 and J usage is TRBJ2-1, with D possibly matching TRBD2 (5 bases). CDR1 is GTSNPN, CDR2 SVGIG, per germline (reference sequence). The CDR3 sequence is 13 residues long. Trimming removed 2 bases from V and 11 bases from J, with 16 bases in between. The CDR3 nucleotides are TGTGCCTGGAGTTCGACGCCTCTAGCCCAGCAGTTCTTC. It encodes CAWSSTPLAQQFF.

This clone was observed a few times. The rearrangement links TRBV7-3 to TRBJ1-2; a weak D match, TRBD1 (6 bases). CDR1 SGHTA and CDR2 FQGTGA come from the germline V gene. CDR3 length equals 13 residues. Trimming removed 7 bases from V and 3 bases from J, with 12 bases in between. This CDR3 is CASTLGGDYGYTF. The CDR3 DNA reads as TGTGCCAGCACCCTAGGGGGGGACTATGGCTACACCTTC. The whole variable domain, remainder taken from reference TRBV7-3 and TRBJ1-2, is GAGVSQTPSNKVTEKGKYVELRCDPISGHTALYWYRQSLGQGPEFLIYFQGTGAADDSGLPNDRFFAVRPEGSVSTLKIQRTERGDSAVYLCASTLGGDYGYTFGSGTRLTVV.

The chain couples TRBV2 to TRBJ1-4; a weak D match, TRBD1 (6 bases). CDR3 length equals 14 residues. The germline V gene has CDR1 SNHLY and CDR2 FYNNEI. V lost 2 bases, J lost 8 bases, and 12 bases lay in between. This chain's CDR3 is CASSELGASEKLFF. The CDR3 region has the DNA TGTGCCAGCAGTGAACTGGGGGCCAGCGAAAAACTGTTTTTT. Drawing the rest from reference TRBV2 and TRBJ1-4, the complete variable domain is EPEVTQTPSHQVTQMGQEVILRCVPISNHLYFYWYRQILGQKVEFLVSFYNNEISEKSEIFDDQFSVERPDGSNFTLKIRSTKLEDSAMYFCASSELGASEKLFFGSGTQLSVL.

The chain couples TRBV2 to TRBJ1-1; no clear D gene. Germline V gene data show CDR1 as SNHLY and CDR2 as FYNNEI. The length of the CDR3 is 12 residues. The V and J ends lost 7 bases and 3 bases respectively, with 9 bases between them. The DNA of the CDR3 is TGTGCCAGCACCCTTGGATACACTGAAGCTTTCTTT. Translating gives CASTLGYTEAFF.

V and J are TRBV5-1 and TRBJ1-1; D gene unclear. V lost 6 bases and J 5 bases, leaving 14 bases between the germline ends. Germline CDR1 reads SGHRS; CDR2 reads YFSETQ. There are 13 residues in the CDR3. The CDR3 loop is CASNDQTGTEAFF. CDR3 bases: TGCGCCAGCAACGACCAAACGGGAACTGAAGCTTTCTTT. The whole variable domain, filled in from reference TRBV5-1 and TRBJ1-1, reads KAGVTQTPRYLIKTRGQQVTLSCSPISGHRSVSWYQQTPGQGLQFLFEYFSETQRNKGNFPGRFSGRQFSNSRSEMNVSTLELGDSALYLCASNDQTGTEAFFGQGTRLTVV.